These T cell receptor beta chains were read from a single sample in a study of cytomegalovirus exposure and HLA in healthy donors. This table comes from immunoSEQ multiplex PCR, and its TCRdb copy is limited to in-frame clones, with some not included. The sample has tens of thousands of clones, roughly two thirds seen once. Specimen: PBMCs. The receptors stem from a male donor in good health and CMV-seropositive. The CDR3 runs from the conserved cysteine through the conserved F or W. The D gene is left open where the match is weak. Clone size is shown for a subset of rows, as once, few, many or a class of expanded clone.

size: NA
J: TRBJ1-1
D: NA
V: TRBV7-6
CDR3: CASSLGGGSTEAFF
DNA: TGTGCCAGCAGCTTAGGGGGAGGGAGCACTGAAGCTTTCTTT

size: NA
J: TRBJ1-2
D: NA
V: TRBV28
CDR3: CASSLTDYGYTF
DNA: TGTGCCAGCAGTCTGACAGACTATGGCTACACCTTC

size: NA
J: TRBJ2-1
D: TRBD2
V: TRBV19
CDR3: CASSITGGSSYNEQFF
DNA: TGTGCCAGTAGTATAACGGGCGGGAGCTCCTACAATGAGCAGTTCTTC

size: few
J: TRBJ2-5
D: NA
V: TRBV5-1
CDR3: CASRLTYQGSETQYF
DNA: TGCGCCAGCAGATTAACATATCAGGGCTCGGAGACCCAGTACTTC

size: NA
J: TRBJ2-5
D: TRBD1
V: TRBV9
CDR3: CASSPLDRAETQYF
DNA: TGTGCCAGCAGCCCCCTAGACAGGGCTGAGACCCAGTACTTC

size: NA
J: TRBJ1-5
D: NA
V: TRBV7-9
CDR3: CASSGGYQPQHF
DNA: TGTGCCAGCAGCGGGGGGTATCAGCCCCAGCATTTT

size: NA
J: TRBJ2-7
D: TRBD2
V: TRBV11-2
CDR3: CASSLARGGRSSYEQYF
DNA: TGTGCCAGCAGCTTAGCTCGGGGCGGGAGGAGCTCCTACGAGCAGTACTTC

size: NA
J: TRBJ2-3
D: NA
V: TRBV6-1
CDR3: CASSPPIGGTDTQYF
DNA: TGTGCCAGCAGCCCGCCGATAGGGGGCACAGATACGCAGTATTTT

size: NA
J: TRBJ2-6
D: TRBD1
V: TRBV6-7
CDR3: CASSHPTGVTSGANVLTF
DNA: TGTGCCAGCAGTCACCCGACAGGGGTGACTTCTGGGGCCAACGTCCTGACTTTC

size: NA
J: TRBJ1-2
D: NA
V: TRBV4-3
CDR3: CASSQAWVQDGYTF
DNA: TGCGCCAGCAGCCAAGCGTGGGTTCAGGATGGCTACACCTTC

size: NA
J: TRBJ2-7
D: TRBD1
V: TRBV2
CDR3: CASRDSAYEQYF
DNA: TGTGCCAGCCGGGACAGCGCCTACGAGCAGTACTTC

size: NA
J: TRBJ1-4
D: NA
V: TRBV19
CDR3: CASSPGGVTNEKLFF
DNA: TGTGCCAGTAGCCCAGGAGGGGTGACCAATGAAAAACTGTTTTTT

size: few
J: TRBJ1-1
D: NA
V: TRBV7-9
CDR3: CASSLGQNTEAFF
DNA: TGTGCCAGCAGCTTAGGACAGAACACTGAAGCTTTCTTT

size: NA
J: TRBJ1-1
D: NA
V: TRBV7-9
CDR3: CASSLTASNTEAFF
DNA: TGTGCCAGCAGCCTGACAGCTTCGAACACTGAAGCTTTCTTT

size: NA
J: TRBJ1-1
D: TRBD1
V: TRBV7-3
CDR3: CASSVTGWDTEAFF
DNA: TGTGCCAGCAGCGTGACAGGGTGGGACACTGAAGCTTTCTTT

size: NA
J: TRBJ2-3
D: TRBD2
V: TRBV10-1
CDR3: CASSESSGRATDTQYF
DNA: TGCGCCAGCAGTGAGTCTAGCGGGAGGGCCACAGATACGCAGTATTTT

size: NA
J: TRBJ2-2
D: NA
V: TRBV5-1
CDR3: CASSWGRRNTGELFF
DNA: TGCGCCAGCAGCTGGGGGCGCCGGAACACCGGGGAGCTGTTTTTT

size: NA
J: TRBJ1-1
D: NA
V: TRBV6-5
CDR3: CASSYSTGVTEAFF
DNA: TGTGCCAGCAGTTACTCGACGGGGGTCACTGAAGCTTTCTTT

size: NA
J: TRBJ2-3
D: NA
V: TRBV11-2
CDR3: CASSLRGVPDTQYF
DNA: TGTGCCAGCAGCTTAAGGGGTGTTCCAGATACGCAGTATTTT

size: NA
J: TRBJ1-2
D: NA
V: TRBV5-4
CDR3: CASSSMTAGYTF
DNA: TGTGCCAGCAGCTCAATGACAGCTGGCTACACCTTC

size: NA
J: TRBJ2-2
D: NA
V: TRBV5-8
CDR3: CASSLSFNRDNTGELFF
DNA: TGTGCCAGCAGCTTGAGTTTTAACAGAGACAACACCGGGGAGCTGTTTTTT

size: few
J: TRBJ1-5
D: NA
V: TRBV9
CDR3: CASSVGSGSQPQHF
DNA: TGTGCCAGCAGCGTAGGGTCGGGGAGCCAGCCCCAGCATTTT

size: NA
J: TRBJ2-2
D: TRBD1
V: TRBV4-1
CDR3: CASSQRTGYTGELFF
DNA: TGCGCCAGCAGCCAACGGACAGGGTACACCGGGGAGCTGTTTTTT

size: NA
J: TRBJ2-1
D: NA
V: TRBV30
CDR3: CARSSQNNEQFF
DNA: TGTGCCCGGAGCAGTCAGAACAATGAGCAGTTCTTC

size: once
J: TRBJ2-2
D: NA
V: TRBV7-9
CDR3: CASDWIGELFF
DNA: TGTGCCAGCGACTGGATCGGGGAGCTGTTTTTT

size: NA
J: TRBJ2-7
D: NA
V: TRBV7-9
CDR3: CASSLDFGGISYEQYF
DNA: TGTGCCAGCAGCTTAGACTTCGGCGGAATCTCCTACGAGCAGTACTTC

size: NA
J: TRBJ1-4
D: TRBD1
V: TRBV2
CDR3: CASSVGTGPSVEEKLFF
DNA: TGTGCCAGCAGTGTTGGGACAGGCCCGAGCGTGGAGGAAAAACTGTTTTTT

size: once
J: TRBJ1-3
D: TRBD1
V: TRBV2
CDR3: CASSGPGGQGNTIYF
DNA: TGTGCCAGCAGTGGGCCAGGGGGTCAAGGAAACACCATATATTTT

size: few
J: TRBJ2-2
D: TRBD2
V: TRBV27
CDR3: CASSHRRTSGHTGELFF
DNA: TGTGCCAGCAGTCACCGAAGGACTAGCGGACACACCGGGGAGCTGTTTTTT

size: NA
J: TRBJ2-7
D: NA
V: TRBV9
CDR3: CASSVDVGGYEQYF
DNA: TGTGCCAGCAGCGTAGATGTCGGGGGCTACGAGCAGTACTTC

size: NA
J: TRBJ2-3
D: NA
V: TRBV30
CDR3: CAWSATADTQYF
DNA: TGTGCCTGGAGCGCTACCGCAGATACGCAGTATTTT

size: few
J: TRBJ1-1
D: NA
V: TRBV6-5
CDR3: CASSYPGTSSKWVF
DNA: TGTGCCAGCAGTTACCCCGGGACAAGCTCAAAGTGGGTCTTT

size: NA
J: TRBJ1-6
D: NA
V: TRBV30
CDR3: CAWRDRLISSYNSPLHF
DNA: TGTGCCTGGAGGGACCGACTAATCAGCTCCTATAATTCACCCCTCCACTTT

size: NA
J: TRBJ1-5
D: NA
V: TRBV6-1
CDR3: CASQWGDQPQHF
DNA: TGTGCCAGCCAATGGGGGGATCAGCCCCAGCATTTT

size: few
J: TRBJ2-5
D: NA
V: TRBV5-1
CDR3: CASSSGPSTPFHSTQETQYF
DNA: TGCGCCAGCAGCTCTGGGCCTTCGACCCCCTTCCACTCTACCCAAGAGACCCAGTACTTC

size: NA
J: TRBJ2-5
D: NA
V: TRBV30
CDR3: CAWTLPQETQYF
DNA: TGTGCCTGGACACTTCCCCAAGAGACCCAGTACTTC

size: NA
J: TRBJ1-4
D: TRBD1
V: TRBV18
CDR3: CASSRTGWEKLFF
DNA: TGTGCCAGCTCACGGACAGGTTGGGAAAAACTGTTTTTT

size: NA
J: TRBJ1-5
D: TRBD1
V: TRBV19
CDR3: CATTTGVGNQPQHF
DNA: TGTGCCACAACGACAGGGGTTGGCAATCAGCCCCAGCATTTT

size: NA
J: TRBJ2-1
D: NA
V: TRBV6-6
CDR3: CASSYLGGRDEQFF
DNA: TGTGCCAGCAGTTATTTAGGGGGGAGGGATGAGCAGTTCTTC